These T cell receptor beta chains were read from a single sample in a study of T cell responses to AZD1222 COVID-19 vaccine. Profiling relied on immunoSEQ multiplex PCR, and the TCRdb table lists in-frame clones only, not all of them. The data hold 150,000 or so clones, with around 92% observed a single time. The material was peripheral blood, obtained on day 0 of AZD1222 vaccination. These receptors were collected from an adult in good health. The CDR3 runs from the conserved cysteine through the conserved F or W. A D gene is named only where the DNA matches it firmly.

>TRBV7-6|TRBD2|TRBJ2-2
CASSLRSSGRWNTGELFF
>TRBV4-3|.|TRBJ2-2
CASSQVGRGDTGELFF
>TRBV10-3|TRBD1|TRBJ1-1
CAISTGTGDKNVEAFF
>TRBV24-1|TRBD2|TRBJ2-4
CATSDLGGVIQYF
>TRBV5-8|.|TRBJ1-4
CASSLEVTTGLHNEKLFF
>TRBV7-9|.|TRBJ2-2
CASSFREMNTGELFF
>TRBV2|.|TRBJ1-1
CASSEVGLTEAFF
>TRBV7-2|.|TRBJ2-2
CASSLRQANTGELFF
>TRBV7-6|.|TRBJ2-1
CASSFKGLGVNEQFF
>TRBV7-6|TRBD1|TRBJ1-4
CASSLIPGLTGNRWNEKLFF
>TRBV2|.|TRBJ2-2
CASTLSGGGTGELFF
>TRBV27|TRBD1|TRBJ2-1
CASRPGQSYNEQFF
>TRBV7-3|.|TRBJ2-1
CASSFGDSREQFF
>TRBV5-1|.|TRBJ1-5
CASSLEGSNQPQHF
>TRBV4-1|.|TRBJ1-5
CASSQVQTGRSQPQHF
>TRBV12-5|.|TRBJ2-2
CASGLGYTGELFF
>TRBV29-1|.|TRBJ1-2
CSVEGPGQSLGGYTF
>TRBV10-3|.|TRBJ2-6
CAISGWTPSSGANVLTF
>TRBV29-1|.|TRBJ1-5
CSVARNSNQPQHF
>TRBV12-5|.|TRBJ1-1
CASGLVLHSDTEAFF
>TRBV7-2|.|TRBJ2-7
CASSLDRAYEQYF
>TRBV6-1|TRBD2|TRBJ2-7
CASSGFEGSTKLAAPYEQYF
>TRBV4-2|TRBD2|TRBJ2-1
CASSLNLAGPYNEQFF
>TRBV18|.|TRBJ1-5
CASSPLRASNQPQHF
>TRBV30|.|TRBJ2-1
CAWKDLPYGGQFF
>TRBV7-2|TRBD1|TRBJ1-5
CASSVGQGRNQPQHF
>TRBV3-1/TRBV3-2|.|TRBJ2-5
CASSQETLPELQETQYF
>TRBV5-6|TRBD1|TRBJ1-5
CASSSYKTGAYSNQPQHF
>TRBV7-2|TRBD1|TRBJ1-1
CASSPRPGQGTSLEAFF
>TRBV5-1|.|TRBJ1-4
CASSLLASGGNEKLFF
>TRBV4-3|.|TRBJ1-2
CASSQSPGGGGYGYTF
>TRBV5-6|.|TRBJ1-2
CASSLNNDPRMVIYGYTF
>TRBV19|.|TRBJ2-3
CASSIVGGGTDTQYF
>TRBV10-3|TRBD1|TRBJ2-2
CAISELDRDELFF
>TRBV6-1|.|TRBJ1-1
CASSEIGGGMNTEAFF
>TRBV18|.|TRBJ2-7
CASSQDNWSEQYF
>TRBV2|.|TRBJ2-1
CASGGVDSKFF
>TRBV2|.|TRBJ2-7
CASSRQGASGYEQYF
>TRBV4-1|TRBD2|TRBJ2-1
CASSQLLAGRYNEQFF
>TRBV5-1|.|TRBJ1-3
CASSLAGQSLGNTIYF
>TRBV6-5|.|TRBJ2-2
CASSPRGITGELFF
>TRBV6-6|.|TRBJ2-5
CASRGQGGQETQYF
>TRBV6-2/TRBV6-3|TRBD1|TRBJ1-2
CASSYSDRNFYGYTF
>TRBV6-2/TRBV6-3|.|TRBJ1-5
CASSSVLYSNQPQHF
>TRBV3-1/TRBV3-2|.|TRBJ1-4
CASSQDRKGGNEEKLFF
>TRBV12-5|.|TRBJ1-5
CASGLVRVGNQPQHF